This T cell receptor beta chain was profiled in a study of cytomegalovirus exposure and HLA in healthy donors. Overall study context: The roughly 120 validation repertoires, a later analysis reported, used the same platform as the approximately 670 first-cohort repertoires.

The CDR3 is made up of 16 amino acids. Germline V gives CDR1 SGHKS, CDR2 YYEKEE (reference sequence). Trimming at V came to 3 bases and at J to 1 base, leaving 10 bases not matched to a gene. Repertoires were generated with immunoSEQ multiplex PCR, while TCRdb's copy carries only in-frame clones and drops some. The sample consists of about 100,000 clones, roughly 95% of them appearing once. This receptor was identified in a woman in her late teens or twenties in good health and CMV-seronegative. The chain employs TRBV5-5 and TRBJ2-7; TRBD2 agrees at 7 bases. The sequenced material came from PBMCs. In DNA form, the CDR3 reads TGTGCCAGCAGCTCCCGGGGGGATTCCATATCCTACGAGCAGTACTTC. This encodes CASSSRGDSISYEQYF. Full variable domain (rest looked up from reference TRBV5-5 and TRBJ2-7): DAGVTQSPTHLIKTRGQQVTLRCSPISGHKSVSWYQQVLGQGPQFIFQYYEKEERGRGNFPDRFSARQFPNYSSELNVNALLLGDSALYLCASSSRGDSISYEQYFGPGTRLTVT.